This TCR beta chain comes out of a study of blood T cell repertoires in COVID-19. Whole-study context: T cells, B-cell-depleted T cells, or PBMCs supplied cDNA or gDNA.

Per germline, CDR1 MGHRA and CDR2 YSYEKL. With 1 base removed from V and 3 bases from J, the gap between germline ends came to 13 bases. This CDR3 is 15 amino acids long. Original methodology: Amplification of reference gene primers provided the estimated nucleated cell counts. Sequenced by immunoSEQ multiplex PCR; TCRdb stores in-frame clones only, minus some. The DNA was the basis for D and trimming; V, J and clone size are from that table. In the table there are roughly 250,000 clones, around nine tenths of which are singletons. The clonotype was recovered from a man aged 35-49 years who had recovered from COVID-19. The rearrangement uses TRBV4-1 and TRBJ2-7; tentatively, D is TRBD2 (7 bases). The sample was PBMCs or T cells enriched from blood (not recorded which). The CDR3 DNA reads TGCGCCAGCAGCCAAGGGGGGGGGCGAGGCTACGAGCAGTACTTC. Protein product: CASSQGGGRGYEQYF.